This T cell receptor beta chain was profiled in a study of shared clonotypes between healthy human individuals. This clone was picked up a small number of times. The method was immunoSEQ multiplex PCR; TCRdb's version includes in-frame clones alone and lacks a portion of them. The sample records more than 450,000 clones, around 79% being singletons. Sequenced sample: PBMCs. The sequence derives from a woman between 40 and 55 years old in good health. Some clones in this sample may be carry-over from other donors' samples.

The CDR3 sequence is CASSVAGAGFAFF. The CDR3 DNA reads as TGTGCCAGCAGCGTAGCTGGGGCAGGGTTTGCTTTCTTT. The gene calls are TRBV9 and TRBJ1-1; D may be TRBD1 (5 bases). Germline CDR1 SGDLS, CDR2 YYNGEE. The CDR3 consists of 13 residues. Trimming stripped 0 bases from V and 11 bases from J, with 14 bases between.